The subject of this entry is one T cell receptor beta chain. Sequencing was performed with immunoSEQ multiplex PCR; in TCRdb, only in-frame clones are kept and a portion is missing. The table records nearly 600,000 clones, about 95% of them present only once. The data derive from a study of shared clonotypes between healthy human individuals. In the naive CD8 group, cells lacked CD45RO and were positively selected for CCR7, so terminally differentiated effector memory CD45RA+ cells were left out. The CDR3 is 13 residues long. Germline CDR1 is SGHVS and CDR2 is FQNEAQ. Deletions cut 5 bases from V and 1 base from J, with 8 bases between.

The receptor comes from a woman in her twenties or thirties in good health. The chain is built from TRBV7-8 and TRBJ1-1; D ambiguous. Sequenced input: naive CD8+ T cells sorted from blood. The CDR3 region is CASSHPGNTEAFF. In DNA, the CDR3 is TGTGCCAGCAGCCACCCGGGGAACACTGAAGCTTTCTTT.